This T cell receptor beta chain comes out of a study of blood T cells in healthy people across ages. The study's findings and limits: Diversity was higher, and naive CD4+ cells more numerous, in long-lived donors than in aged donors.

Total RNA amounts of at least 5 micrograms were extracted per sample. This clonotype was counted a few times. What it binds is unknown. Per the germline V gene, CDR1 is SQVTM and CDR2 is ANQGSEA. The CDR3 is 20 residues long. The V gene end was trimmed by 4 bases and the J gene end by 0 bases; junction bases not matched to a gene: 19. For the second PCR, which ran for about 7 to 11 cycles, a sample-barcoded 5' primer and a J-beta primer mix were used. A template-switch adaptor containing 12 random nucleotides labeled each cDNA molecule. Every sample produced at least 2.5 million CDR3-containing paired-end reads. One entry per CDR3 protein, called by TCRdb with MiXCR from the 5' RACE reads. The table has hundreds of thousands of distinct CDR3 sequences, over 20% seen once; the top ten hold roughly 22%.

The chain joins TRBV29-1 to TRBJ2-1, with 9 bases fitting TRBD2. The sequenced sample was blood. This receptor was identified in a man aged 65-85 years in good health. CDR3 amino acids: CSVVFFRPSGARSSYNEQFF. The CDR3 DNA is TGCAGCGTTGTGTTTTTTCGTCCTAGCGGGGCAAGGAGCTCCTACAATGAGCAGTTCTTC.